These 6 T cell receptor beta chains came from one sample sequenced in a study of early T cells in non-severe SARS-CoV-2 infection. Via MiXCR, TCRdb re-called the 5' RACE reads, giving one row per CDR3 protein. The table includes approximately 100,000 distinct CDR3 sequences, around 15% detected once. What was sequenced was whole blood. The receptors shown here come from an adult who was a healthcare worker with PCR-confirmed SARS-CoV-2 infection or an uninfected control (not recorded which).

This clonotype was detected a few times. This chain connects TRBV2 to TRBJ2-1; the D is unclear. The V end was cut by 5 bases, the J end by 1 base, with 12 bases between. The CDR3 covers 15 residues. Looked up from germline, CDR1 is SNHLY and CDR2 is FYNNEI. CDR3 residues: CASSYLEESYNEQFF. In DNA, the CDR3 is TGTGCCAGCAGTTACTTGGAAGAGTCCTACAATGAGCAGTTCTTC.

This clonotype came up many times. This sequence joins TRBV14 and TRBJ2-1, with D perhaps TRBD1 or TRBD2 (5 bases each). This CDR3 contains 17 residues. Germline CDR1 reads SGHDN; CDR2 reads FVKESK. V gave up 4 bases and J gave up 0 bases, with 16 bases separating them. The CDR3: CASSPSSGAGSYNEQFF. The CDR3 DNA follows: TGTGCCAGCAGCCCAAGTTCCGGGGCTGGCTCCTACAATGAGCAGTTCTTC.

This chain links TRBV20-1 with TRBJ1-3; possible D gene TRBD1, 5 bases. The CDR3 is 13 residues long. The germline CDR1 and CDR2 sequences are DFQATT and SNEGSKA (reference sequence). V was trimmed by 5 bases and J by 3 bases, leaving 11 bases between them. For the CDR3, the DNA is TGCAGTGCTCGAGTTGGGGGTGGAAACACCATATATTTT. Encoded protein: CSARVGGGNTIYF.

CDR3 DNA sequence: TGTGCCAGCAGTCCGTGGACAGGGATAGTAGCTGAAGCTTTCTTT. Its translation: CASSPWTGIVAEAFF. The chain joins TRBV12-3 or TRBV12-4 to TRBJ1-1; 8 nucleotides line up with TRBD1. J gave up 6 bases and V 5 bases, and 11 bases lay outside the gene matches. CDR3 length equals 15 residues.

This clonotype was seen only a few times. The J gene is TRBJ1-1, the V gene TRBV4-2, with 9 bases lining up with TRBD1. The V gene end was trimmed by 4 bases and the J gene end by 3 bases; junction bases not matched to a gene: 6. CDR3 length: 15 residues. Germline CDR1 and CDR2: LGHNA and YNFKEQ. In DNA form, the CDR3 reads TGTGCCAGCAGCCTCACCCGGGACAGGGACACTGAAGCTTTCTTT. Amino acid sequence: CASSLTRDRDTEAFF.

This clonotype was recorded a few times. Mismatch with germline at one junction end may stem from a read error. This chain uses TRBV10-2 with TRBJ2-5; no reliable D call. Germline assignment: CDR1 WSHSY and CDR2 SAAADI. CDR3 length: 11 amino acids. CDR3 loop: CASSVSGLQLF. The CDR3 DNA reads as TGCGCCAGCAGTGTTTCCGGGCTCCAACTCTTC.